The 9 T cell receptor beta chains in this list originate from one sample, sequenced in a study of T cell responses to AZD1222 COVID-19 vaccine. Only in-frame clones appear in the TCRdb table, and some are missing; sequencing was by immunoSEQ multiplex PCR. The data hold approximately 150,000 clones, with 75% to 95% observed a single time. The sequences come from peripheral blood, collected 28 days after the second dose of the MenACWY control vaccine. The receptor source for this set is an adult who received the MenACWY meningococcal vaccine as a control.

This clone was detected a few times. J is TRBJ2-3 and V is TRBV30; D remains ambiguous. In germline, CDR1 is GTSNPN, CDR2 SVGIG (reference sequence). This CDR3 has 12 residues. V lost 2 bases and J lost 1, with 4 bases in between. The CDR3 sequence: CAWSSGTDTQYF. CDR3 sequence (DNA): TGTGCCTGGAGTTCAGGCACAGATACGCAGTATTTT.

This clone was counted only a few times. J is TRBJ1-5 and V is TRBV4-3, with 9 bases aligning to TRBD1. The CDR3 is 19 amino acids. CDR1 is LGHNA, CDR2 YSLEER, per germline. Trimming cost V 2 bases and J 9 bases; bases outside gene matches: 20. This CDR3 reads CASSQFLGGSGTGFAPQHF. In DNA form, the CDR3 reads TGCGCCAGCAGCCAATTTTTAGGGGGGTCTGGGACAGGGTTCGCGCCCCAGCATTTT.

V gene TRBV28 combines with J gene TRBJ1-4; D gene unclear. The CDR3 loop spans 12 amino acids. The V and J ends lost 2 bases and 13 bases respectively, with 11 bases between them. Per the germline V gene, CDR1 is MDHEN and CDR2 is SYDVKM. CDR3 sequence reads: CASSLKGTRLFF. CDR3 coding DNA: TGTGCCAGCAGTTTAAAGGGTACTAGACTGTTTTTT.

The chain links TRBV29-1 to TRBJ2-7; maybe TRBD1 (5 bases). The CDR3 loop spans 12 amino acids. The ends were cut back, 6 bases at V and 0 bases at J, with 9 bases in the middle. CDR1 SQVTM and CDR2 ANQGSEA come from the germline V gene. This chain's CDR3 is CSVARDSYEQYF. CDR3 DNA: TGCAGCGTGGCCAGGGACTCCTACGAGCAGTACTTC.

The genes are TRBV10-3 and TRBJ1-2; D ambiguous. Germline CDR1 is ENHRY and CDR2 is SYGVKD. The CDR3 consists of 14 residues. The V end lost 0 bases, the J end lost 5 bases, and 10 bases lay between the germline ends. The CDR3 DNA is TGTGCCATCAGTGAGTCGGAGGAATCATATGGCTACACCTTC. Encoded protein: CAISESEESYGYTF.

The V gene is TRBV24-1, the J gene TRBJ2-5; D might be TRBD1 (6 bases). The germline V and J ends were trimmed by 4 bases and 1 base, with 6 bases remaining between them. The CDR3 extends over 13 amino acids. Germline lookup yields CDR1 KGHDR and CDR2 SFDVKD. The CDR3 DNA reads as TGTGCCACCAGTGAGGGGGCCCAAGAGACCCAGTACTTC. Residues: CATSEGAQETQYF.

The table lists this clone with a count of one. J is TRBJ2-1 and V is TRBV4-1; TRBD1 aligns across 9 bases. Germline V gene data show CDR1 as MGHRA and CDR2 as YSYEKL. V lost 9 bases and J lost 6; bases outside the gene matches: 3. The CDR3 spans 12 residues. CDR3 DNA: TGCGCCAGTCGACAGGGGGGCAATGAGCAGTTCTTC. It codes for CASRQGGNEQFF.

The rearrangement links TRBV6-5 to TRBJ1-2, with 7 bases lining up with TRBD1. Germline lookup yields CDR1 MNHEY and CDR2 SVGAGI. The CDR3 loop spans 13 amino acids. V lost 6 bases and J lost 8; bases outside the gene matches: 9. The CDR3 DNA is TGTGCCAGCAGCCCCCTTACAGGGGTCGGCTACACCTTC. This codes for CASSPLTGVGYTF.

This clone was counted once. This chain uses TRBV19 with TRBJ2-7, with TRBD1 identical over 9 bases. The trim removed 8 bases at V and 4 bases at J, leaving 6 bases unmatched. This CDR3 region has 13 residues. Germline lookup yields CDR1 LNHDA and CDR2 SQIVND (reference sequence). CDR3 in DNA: TGTGCCAGTGCCGGGACAGGGCAATACGAGCAGTACTTC. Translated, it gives CASAGTGQYEQYF.